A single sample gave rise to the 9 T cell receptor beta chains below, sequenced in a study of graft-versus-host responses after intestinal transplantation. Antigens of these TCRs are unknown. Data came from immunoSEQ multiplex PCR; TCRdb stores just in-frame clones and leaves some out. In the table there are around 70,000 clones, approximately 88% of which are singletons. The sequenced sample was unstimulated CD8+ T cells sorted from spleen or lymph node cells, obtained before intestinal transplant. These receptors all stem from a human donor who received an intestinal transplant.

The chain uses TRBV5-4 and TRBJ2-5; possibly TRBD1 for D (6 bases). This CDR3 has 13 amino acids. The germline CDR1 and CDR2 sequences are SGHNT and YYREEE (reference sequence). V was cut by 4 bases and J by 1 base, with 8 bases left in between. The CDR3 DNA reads TGTGCCAGCAGCGCGACAGGCCAAGAGACCCAGTACTTC. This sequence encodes CASSATGQETQYF.

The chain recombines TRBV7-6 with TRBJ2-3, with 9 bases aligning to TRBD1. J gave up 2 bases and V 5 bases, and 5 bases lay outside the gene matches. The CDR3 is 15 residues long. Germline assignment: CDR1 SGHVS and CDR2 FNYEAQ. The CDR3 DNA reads TGTGCCAGCAGCCAGGGACAGGGAATCACAGATACGCAGTATTTT. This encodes CASSQGQGITDTQYF.

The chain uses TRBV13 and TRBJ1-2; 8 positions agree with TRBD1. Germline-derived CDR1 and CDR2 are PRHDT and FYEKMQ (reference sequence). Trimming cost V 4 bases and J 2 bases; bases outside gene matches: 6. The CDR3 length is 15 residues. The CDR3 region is CASSYRTGLNYGYTF. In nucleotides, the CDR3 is TGTGCCAGCAGCTACAGGACAGGGCTAAACTATGGCTACACCTTC.

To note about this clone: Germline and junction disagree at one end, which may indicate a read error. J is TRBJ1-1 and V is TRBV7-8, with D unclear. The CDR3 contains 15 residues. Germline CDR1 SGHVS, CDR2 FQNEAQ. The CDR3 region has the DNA TGTGCCAGCAGCCTAGCTGAGGCGGGTCTCACTGAAGCTTTCTTT. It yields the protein CASSLAEAGLTEAFF. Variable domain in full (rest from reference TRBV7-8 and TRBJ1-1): GAGVSQSPRYKVAKRGQDVALRCDPISGHVSLFWYQQALGQGPEFLTYFQNEAQLDKSGLPSDRFFAERPEGSVSTLKIQRTQQEDSAVYLCASSLAEAGLTEAFFGQGTRLTVV.

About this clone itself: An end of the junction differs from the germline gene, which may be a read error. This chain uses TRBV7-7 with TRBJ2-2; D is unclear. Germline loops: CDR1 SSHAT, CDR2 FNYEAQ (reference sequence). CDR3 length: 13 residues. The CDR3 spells CASSLIPTGELFF. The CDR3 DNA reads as TGTGCTAGCAGCTTAATCCCTACCGGGGAGCTGTTTTTT.

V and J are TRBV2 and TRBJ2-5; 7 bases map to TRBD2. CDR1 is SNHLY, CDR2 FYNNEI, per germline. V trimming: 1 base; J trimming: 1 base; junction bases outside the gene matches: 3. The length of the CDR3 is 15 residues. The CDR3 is CASSEGTRTQETQYF. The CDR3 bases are TGTGCCAGCAGTGAAGGGACTAGGACCCAAGAGACCCAGTACTTC.

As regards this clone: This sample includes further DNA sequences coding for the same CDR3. The CDR3: CASSSDSGGTEAFF. CDR3 DNA sequence: TGCGCCAGCAGCTCGGACTCAGGGGGCACTGAAGCTTTCTTT. The chain carries TRBV5-1 and TRBJ1-1; 7 nucleotides line up with TRBD1. CDR1 SGHRS and CDR2 YFSETQ come from the germline V gene. This CDR3 is built from 14 residues. Germline trimming cut 3 bases from V and 4 bases from J; bases unmatched to any gene: 6. The variable domain in full, with the rest retrieved from reference TRBV5-1 and TRBJ1-1, is KAGVTQTPRYLIKTRGQQVTLSCSPISGHRSVSWYQQTPGQGLQFLFEYFSETQRNKGNFPGRFSGRQFSNSRSEMNVSTLELGDSALYLCASSSDSGGTEAFFGQGTRLTVV.

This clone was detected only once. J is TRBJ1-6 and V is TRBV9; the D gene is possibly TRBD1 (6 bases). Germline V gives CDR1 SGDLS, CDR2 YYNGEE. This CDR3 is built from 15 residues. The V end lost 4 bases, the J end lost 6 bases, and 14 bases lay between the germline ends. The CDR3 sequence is CASSPRGGGNSPLHF. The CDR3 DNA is TGTGCCAGCAGCCCACGGGGGGGCGGTAATTCACCCCTCCACTTT.

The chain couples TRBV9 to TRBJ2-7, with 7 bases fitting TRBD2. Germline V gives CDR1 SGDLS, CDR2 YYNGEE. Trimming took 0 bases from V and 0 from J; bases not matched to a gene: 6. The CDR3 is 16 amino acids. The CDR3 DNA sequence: TGTGCCAGCAGCGTAGGCCCCGCGGGGGTCTCCTACGAGCAGTACTTC. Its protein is CASSVGPAGVSYEQYF.